This record looks at one T cell receptor (beta chain) sequence and its context. This sample is drawn from a study of blood T cell repertoires in COVID-19. In germline, CDR1 is KGHSH, CDR2 LQKENI. Trimming stripped 3 bases from V and 8 bases from J, with 11 bases between. The CDR3 loop spans 13 amino acids. Repertoires were generated with immunoSEQ multiplex PCR, while TCRdb's copy carries only in-frame clones and drops some. The sample includes 220,000 or so clones, about 85% of them seen just once. The sequenced material came from peripheral blood. V and J are TRBV18 and TRBJ2-1; D possibly corresponds to TRBD1 (5 bases). The sequence was obtained from a middle-aged man who had recovered from COVID-19. CDR3 bases: TGTGCCAGCTCACCCACCCAGGGCGATGAGCAGTTCTTC. Residues: CASSPTQGDEQFF.